The 27 T cell receptor beta chains reported below all come from one sample, sequenced in a study of cytomegalovirus exposure and HLA in healthy donors. The repertoire was sequenced with immunoSEQ multiplex PCR; TCRdb's copy has only in-frame clones and lacks some. The data show some 160,000 clones, about nine tenths seen once. What was sequenced was PBMCs. These receptors all come from a man aged 18 to 30 in good health and CMV-seronegative.

V and J are TRBV19 and TRBJ2-1; TRBD1 is a possible D gene (6 bases). This CDR3 contains 16 residues. CDR1 is LNHDA, CDR2 SQIVND, per germline (reference sequence). The V gene lost 3 bases and the J gene lost 3 bases, with 15 bases spanning the gap. The CDR3 DNA follows: TGTGCCAGTAGTATGGGGGCTAGCTACATCTACAATGAGCAGTTCTTC. As protein: CASSMGASYIYNEQFF.

This clone was observed a single time. The chain employs TRBV4-1 and TRBJ2-5, with D maybe TRBD2 (6 bases). This CDR3 region has 17 residues. Germline CDR1 and CDR2: MGHRA and YSYEKL. The V end was cut by 0 bases, the J end by 3 bases, with 17 bases between. CDR3 sequence reads: CASSQDRLASGEETQYF. In nucleotides, the CDR3 is TGCGCCAGCAGCCAAGATCGTCTAGCGAGTGGGGAAGAGACCCAGTACTTC.

The chain joins TRBV5-1 to TRBJ2-7, with TRBD1 matching over 8 bases. The V gene's germline CDR1 is SGHRS and CDR2 YFSETQ. CDR3 length: 14 residues. Trimming took 4 bases from V and 6 from J; bases not matched to a gene: 9. The CDR3 DNA follows: TGCGCCAGCAGCCCAACCCCAGGGGGCTTCGAGCAGTACTTC. It specifies CASSPTPGGFEQYF.

The chain combines TRBV14 with TRBJ2-6; TRBD1 matches at 9 bases. The CDR3 contains 17 residues. Trimming removed 3 bases from V and 3 bases from J; junction bases left unmatched: 6. The germline V gene encodes CDR1 SGHDN and CDR2 FVKESK. The CDR3 coding sequence is TGTGCCAGCAGCCACGAACAGGGGGCTATTGGGGCCAACGTCCTGACTTTC. Residues: CASSHEQGAIGANVLTF.

J is TRBJ2-2 and V is TRBV5-8; D unclear. The V end lost 3 bases, the J end lost 6 bases, and 15 bases lay between the germline ends. The CDR3 runs 15 residues. The germline gives CDR1 SGHTS, CDR2 YDEGEE. The CDR3 sequence is CASSSRLEISGELFF. CDR3 sequence (DNA): TGTGCCAGCAGCTCCCGCTTAGAAATTTCCGGGGAGCTGTTTTTT.

This rearrangement joins TRBV2 to TRBJ1-5; 10 nucleotides match TRBD1. V was clipped by 1 base and J by 1 base; unmatched bases: 4. Germline-derived CDR1 and CDR2 are SNHLY and FYNNEI. This CDR3 has 17 amino acids. The CDR3 spells CASSEVGQGLSNQPQHF. The CDR3 nucleotides are TGTGCCAGCAGTGAAGTGGGACAGGGGCTAAGCAATCAGCCCCAGCATTTT.

The J gene is TRBJ2-4, the V gene TRBV10-1; possibly TRBD1 for D (6 bases). Per the germline V gene, CDR1 is WNHNN and CDR2 is SYGVQD (reference sequence). Trimming removed 5 bases at V and 6 bases at J, with 11 bases between. The CDR3 is 13 residues long. CDR3 in amino acids: CASSTGKGNIQYF. DNA of the CDR3: TGCGCCAGCAGTACAGGGAAGGGAAACATTCAGTACTTC.

This clone was found a few times. An end of the junction does not agree with germline; a read error may underlie this. V usage is TRBV11-2 and J usage is TRBJ1-2; D perhaps matches TRBD1 (5 bases). There are 11 residues in the CDR3. Germline V CDR1 and CDR2: SGHAT, FQNNGV. DNA of the CDR3: TGTGCCAGTACCCAGAGCGGGGCGAGGAGCTTC. This codes for CASTQSGARSF.

The genes are TRBV9 and TRBJ2-7, with 12 nucleotides matching TRBD2. Germline CDR1 and CDR2: SGDLS and YYNGEE. V was clipped by 4 bases and J by 0 bases; unmatched bases: 11. The CDR3 consists of 18 residues. As DNA, the CDR3 is TGTGCCAGCAGCTATGGACTAGCGGGGCCTCCTGGCTCCTACGAGCAGTACGTC. Its protein is CASSYGLAGPPGSYEQYV.

This clone was counted a few times. As DNA, the CDR3 is TGCGCCAGCAGCCAACCAAGCCGAGGGAACGGCTACACCTTC. This translates into CASSQPSRGNGYTF. This chain joins TRBV4-1 and TRBJ1-2, with no clear D. This CDR3 region has 14 residues. The germline V gene encodes CDR1 MGHRA and CDR2 YSYEKL. V dropped 2 bases and J dropped 8 bases, with 15 bases sitting between them.

The chain has TRBV25-1 and TRBJ1-6; D is unresolved. Germline loops: CDR1 MGHDK, CDR2 SYGVNS. This CDR3 has 11 amino acids. The V end was cut by 6 bases, the J end by 6 bases, with 3 bases between. The CDR3 protein is CASRANSPLHF. DNA for the CDR3: TGTGCCAGCAGGGCTAATTCACCCCTCCACTTT.

The chain links TRBV6-5 to TRBJ2-7; D gene ambiguous. The CDR3 consists of 14 residues. V lost 6 bases and J lost 3, with 15 bases in between. The germline CDR1 and CDR2 sequences are MNHEY and SVGAGI. CDR3 sequence reads: CASRLYARSYEQYF. DNA of the CDR3: TGTGCCAGCAGGCTATATGCAAGGAGCTACGAGCAGTACTTC.

The CDR3 loop is CAAGGGGSNQPQHF. As DNA, the CDR3 is TGCGCGGCCGGGGGAGGGGGATCTAATCAGCCCCAGCATTTT. The rearrangement joins TRBV29-1 to TRBJ1-5; maybe TRBD1 (6 bases). The CDR3 extends over 14 amino acids. Germline loops: CDR1 SQVTM, CDR2 ANQGSEA. The whole variable domain, remainder taken from reference TRBV29-1 and TRBJ1-5, is SAVISQKPSRDICQRGTSLTIQCQVDSQVTMMFWYRQQPGQSLTLIATANQGSEATYESGFVIDKFPISRPNLTFSTLTVSNMSPEDSSIYLCAAGGGGSNQPQHFGDGTRLSIL.

This chain joins TRBV7-9 and TRBJ2-3; possible D gene TRBD1, 6 bases. Trimming shortened V by 3 bases and J by 2 bases, and 12 bases separated the two germline ends. Per germline, CDR1 SEHNR and CDR2 FQNEAQ (reference sequence). The CDR3 length is 15 residues. CDR3 residues: CASSLTGTDTDTQYF. The CDR3 nucleotides are TGTGCCAGCAGCTTGACAGGCACAGACACAGATACGCAGTATTTT. Based on the CDR3 plus reference TRBV7-9 and TRBJ2-3, the full variable domain is DTGVSQNPRHKITKRGQNVTFRCDPISEHNRLYWYRQTLGQGPEFLTYFQNEAQLEKSRLLSDRFSAERPKGSFSTLEIQRTEQGDSAMYLCASSLTGTDTDTQYFGPGTRLTVL.

The rearrangement uses TRBV10-3 and TRBJ1-3; D is undetermined. This CDR3 has 14 amino acids. CDR1 and CDR2 from the germline V gene are ENHRY and SYGVKD. Trimming stripped 10 bases from V and 0 bases from J, with 13 bases between. In DNA, the CDR3 is TGTGCCACGAGGAACCTAAACTCTGGAAACACCATATATTTT. This gives the protein CATRNLNSGNTIYF.

This chain connects TRBV6-5 to TRBJ1-2; 10 positions agree with TRBD1. The V and J ends lost 0 bases and 8 bases, in that order; junction bases with no gene match: 9. Germline CDR1 and CDR2: MNHEY and SVGAGI. The CDR3 runs to 16 residues. CDR3 sequence: CASSYSSRDRGWGYTF. CDR3 in DNA: TGTGCCAGCAGTTACTCCAGCAGGGACAGGGGTTGGGGCTACACCTTC.

This rearrangement joins TRBV18 to TRBJ2-7; TRBD2 is a possible D gene (5 bases). V lost 0 bases and J lost 0, with 9 bases in between. In germline, CDR1 is KGHSH, CDR2 LQKENI. The CDR3 runs 15 residues. The CDR3 protein is CASSPPSGISYEQYF. The CDR3 DNA reads TGTGCCAGCTCACCACCGTCGGGGATCTCCTACGAGCAGTACTTC.

Remarks on this clone: The germline gene is not matched at one end of the junction; a read error may be the cause. The chain carries TRBV29-1 and TRBJ1-2, with a tentative D call TRBD1 (5 bases). CDR1 SQVTM and CDR2 ANQGSEA come from the germline V gene. The CDR3 sequence is 13 residues long. CDR3: CSVCREEAYDYTF. The CDR3 DNA sequence: TGCAGCGTATGCAGGGAAGAGGCGTATGACTACACCTTC. Looking up the rest from reference TRBV29-1 and TRBJ1-2 gives the full variable domain: SAVISQKPSRDICQRGTSLTIQCQVDSQVTMMFWYRQQPGQSLTLIATANQGSEATYESGFVIDKFPISRPNLTFSTLTVSNMSPEDSSIYLCSVCREEAYDYTFGSGTRLTVV.

This chain connects TRBV28 to TRBJ1-2, with TRBD1 matching over 9 bases. Germline V gene sequence: CDR1 MDHEN, CDR2 SYDVKM. The CDR3 sequence is 15 residues long. V lost 7 bases and J lost 2; bases outside the gene matches: 8. The DNA for the CDR3 is TGTGCCAGCACCGTCCCCGGGACAGGGAACTATGGCTACACCTTC. The encoded protein is CASTVPGTGNYGYTF.

The chain employs TRBV19 and TRBJ1-4; no definite D call. The CDR3 consists of 14 residues. Germline V gene sequence: CDR1 LNHDA, CDR2 SQIVND (reference sequence). Trimming cost V 4 bases and J 7 bases, with 13 bases left between them. CDR3 nucleotide sequence: TGTGCCAGTAGTAAGTGGGTCGAGGGTGAAAAACTGTTTTTT. Protein sequence: CASSKWVEGEKLFF.

J is TRBJ2-1 and V is TRBV19; TRBD2 is a possible D gene (6 bases). The CDR3 totals 14 residues. Trimming took off 6 bases at V and 10 bases at J, with 19 bases between the two ends. Germline V lookup: CDR1 LNHDA, CDR2 SQIVND (reference sequence). CDR3 bases: TGTGCCAGTAGCCCCGTAAACGCTGCGGGAGAGCAGTTCTTC. Its protein product is CASSPVNAAGEQFF.

V gene TRBV5-1 combines with J gene TRBJ2-1, with D tentatively TRBD2 (6 bases). The CDR3 runs to 14 residues. CDR1 is SGHRS, CDR2 YFSETQ, per germline. V was clipped by 3 bases and J by 5 bases, with 12 bases between them. The CDR3 protein is CASSWGGLNNEQFF. The CDR3 nucleotides are TGCGCCAGCAGCTGGGGAGGACTGAACAATGAGCAGTTCTTC.

Here the CDR3 DNA reads TGTGCCAGCAGCCAAGTCGGGGGGATGAACACCGGGGAGCTGTTTTTT. Protein product: CASSQVGGMNTGELFF. V and J are TRBV14 and TRBJ2-2; 7 nucleotides align to TRBD2. CDR1 and CDR2 from the germline V gene are SGHDN and FVKESK. The ends lost 1 base at V and 1 base at J; junction bases unmatched: 3. CDR3 length: 16 amino acids.

This chain uses TRBV10-3 with TRBJ1-4, with D maybe TRBD1 (6 bases). The CDR3 sequence is 14 residues long. The germline gives CDR1 ENHRY, CDR2 SYGVKD. V was pared by 3 bases and J by 3 bases, with 8 bases between. The CDR3 DNA reads as TGTGCCATCAGTGAATGGGGGCCTAATGAAAAACTGTTTTTT. Encoded protein: CAISEWGPNEKLFF.

As DNA, the CDR3 is TGTGCCTGGAGGACAGGGTGGGAAGGCGGGGTGAACAATGAGCAGTTCTTC. It codes for CAWRTGWEGGVNNEQFF. The chain employs TRBV30 and TRBJ2-1, with D possibly TRBD1 on 7 matching bases. The germline V and J ends were trimmed by 3 bases and 5 bases, with 23 bases remaining between them. The CDR3 has 17 amino acids. Germline CDR1 reads GTSNPN; CDR2 reads SVGIG (reference sequence).

This clone was detected once. This chain connects TRBV7-8 to TRBJ1-1; maybe TRBD1 (5 bases). The CDR3 runs 16 residues. CDR1 SGHVS and CDR2 FQNEAQ come from the germline V gene. Trimming shortened V by 4 bases and J by 3 bases, and 18 bases separated the two germline ends. For the CDR3, the DNA is TGTGCCAGCAGCTCCAGTTTTCCGACAGCTGACACTGAAGCTTTCTTT. It specifies CASSSSFPTADTEAFF.

This clone was seen just once. The gene calls are TRBV2 and TRBJ2-2; 9 positions match TRBD2. Losses at the gene ends were 7 bases for V and 0 bases for J; bases not matched to a gene: 3. This CDR3 has 15 residues. Germline V gene data show CDR1 as SNHLY and CDR2 as FYNNEI. The CDR3 loop is CASTAGGPNTGELFF. The DNA for the CDR3 is TGTGCCAGCACAGCGGGGGGTCCGAACACCGGGGAGCTGTTTTTT.